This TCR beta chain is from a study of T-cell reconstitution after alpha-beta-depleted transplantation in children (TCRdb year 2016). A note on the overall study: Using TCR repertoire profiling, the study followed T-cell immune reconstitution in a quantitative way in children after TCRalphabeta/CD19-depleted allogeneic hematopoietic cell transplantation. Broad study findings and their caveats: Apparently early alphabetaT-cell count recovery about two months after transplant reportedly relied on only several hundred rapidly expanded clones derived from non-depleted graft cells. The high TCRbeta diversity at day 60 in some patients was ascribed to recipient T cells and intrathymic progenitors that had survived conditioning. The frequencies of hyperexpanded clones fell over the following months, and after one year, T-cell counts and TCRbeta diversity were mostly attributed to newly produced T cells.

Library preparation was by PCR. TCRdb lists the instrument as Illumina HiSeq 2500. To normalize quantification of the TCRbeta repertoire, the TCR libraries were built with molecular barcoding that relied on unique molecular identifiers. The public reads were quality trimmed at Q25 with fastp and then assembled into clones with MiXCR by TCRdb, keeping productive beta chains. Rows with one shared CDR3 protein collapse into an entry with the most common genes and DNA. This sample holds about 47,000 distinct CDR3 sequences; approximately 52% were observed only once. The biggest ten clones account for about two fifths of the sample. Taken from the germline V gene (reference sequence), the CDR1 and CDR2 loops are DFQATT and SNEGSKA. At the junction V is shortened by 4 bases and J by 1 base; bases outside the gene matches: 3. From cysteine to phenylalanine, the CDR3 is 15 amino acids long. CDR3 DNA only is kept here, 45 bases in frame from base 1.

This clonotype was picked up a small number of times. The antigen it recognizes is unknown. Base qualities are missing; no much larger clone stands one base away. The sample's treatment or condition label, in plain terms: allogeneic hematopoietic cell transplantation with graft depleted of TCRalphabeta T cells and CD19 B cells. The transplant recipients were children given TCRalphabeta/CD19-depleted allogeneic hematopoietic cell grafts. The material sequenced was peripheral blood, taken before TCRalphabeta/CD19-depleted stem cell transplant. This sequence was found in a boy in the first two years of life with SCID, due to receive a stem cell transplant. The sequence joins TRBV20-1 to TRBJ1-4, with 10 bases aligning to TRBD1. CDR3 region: CSAIGQGGTNEKLFF. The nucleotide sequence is TGCAGTGCTATCGGACAGGGGGGAACTAATGAAAAACTGTTTTTT.